This TCR beta chain was obtained from a study of regulatory T cells in long-lasting Graves disease. General study points: Whereas approximately 950 public clonotypes were shared by new patients, persistent patients shared more, at roughly 2,500. When disease was persistent, TRBV28, TRBJ1-2 and TRBJ2-5 were the favored segments. Newly diagnosed Graves' patients had higher TCR diversity than persistent ones.

CDR3 size: 17 residues. Germline V gene sequence: CDR1 SGHRS, CDR2 YFSETQ. Comment on this clonotype: The antigen is unknown. One end of the junction is discordant with germline, which a read error may explain.

Time point noted: newly diagnosed GD, antithyroid drugs for less than 3 months. Extracted RNA from PBMCs served as the source of the TCR library. Xi'an, China, was home to the endocrinology department that provided patients. Building the TCR beta libraries relied on iRepertoire HTBI primers, and CDR3 regions underwent Arm-PCR. TCRdb itself ran the multiplex PCR reads through MiXCR, one entry per CDR3 protein. The sample has approximately 300,000 distinct CDR3 sequences, 18% seen once. This chain joins TRBV5-1 and TRBJ1-1; D is unresolved. The sequence derives from a female donor with Graves disease. The sample here was peripheral blood mononuclear cells (PBMCs), taken at new diagnosis, from a patient treated with antithyroid drugs. The CDR3 loop reads CASSLESSMAVITESFF. In DNA, the CDR3 is TGCGCCAGCAGCTTGGAAAGTTCGATGGCGGTGATCACTGAATCTTTCTTT.